This T cell receptor (beta chain) was sequenced in a study of blood T cell repertoires in COVID-19. Study-wide context: Samples representing acute and convalescent COVID-19 were sourced from the United States, Italy and Spain.

Source study methods: Nucleated cell counts were estimated from reference gene primer amplification. The table came from immunoSEQ multiplex PCR; TCRdb's copy has only in-frame clones and leaves some out. V and J calls and clone size are those listed in that table; D and trimming were worked out from the DNA. The table shows 200,000 to 250,000 clones, with around nine tenths occurring only once. Patients at the Seattle site were enrolled during active infection and followed longitudinally. Trimming cost V 6 bases and J 0 bases, with 8 bases left between them. CDR3 length: 13 residues. The receptor was derived from a man aged 60 to 75 with COVID-19, enrolled during active disease. The sequenced material came from peripheral blood. This chain joins TRBV23-1 and TRBJ1-1; maybe TRBD1 (5 bases). TRBV23-1 is an open reading frame, and its role is uncertain. CDR3 bases: TGCGCCAGCAGGGTACAGGTGAACACTGAAGCTTTCTTT. It specifies CASRVQVNTEAFF.